Below, 29 T cell receptor beta chains from the same sample are listed, as sequenced in a study of tumor-infiltrating lymphocytes in localized non-small cell lung cancer. The repertoire was sequenced with immunoSEQ multiplex PCR; TCRdb's copy has only in-frame clones and lacks some. Of about 23,000 clones listed, 69% are singletons. The sample comprised lung tumor tissue. All receptors come from a human donor with non-small cell lung cancer.

The chain employs TRBV29-1 and TRBJ1-1, with D perhaps matching TRBD1 (5 bases). CDR1 and CDR2 from the germline V gene are SQVTM and ANQGSEA. This CDR3 is built from 13 residues. Trimming removed 6 bases at V and 5 bases at J, with 16 bases between. CDR3 sequence: CSVEGFRGTEAFF. The CDR3 DNA reads as TGCAGCGTGGAGGGGTTTAGGGGAACTGAAGCTTTCTTT.

The rearrangement links TRBV7-9 to TRBJ2-1; D is uncertain. Trimming took off 3 bases at V and 9 bases at J, with 12 bases between the two ends. This CDR3 is built from 13 residues. Germline values: CDR1 SEHNR, CDR2 FQNEAQ (reference sequence). The CDR3 nucleotides read TGTGCCAGCAGCTTTCTAATTCGAGGTGAGCAGTTCTTC. It codes for CASSFLIRGEQFF.

This rearrangement joins TRBV28 to TRBJ2-5; D is tentatively TRBD1 or TRBD2 (5 bases each). CDR1 MDHEN and CDR2 SYDVKM come from the germline V gene. Trimming cost V 5 bases and J 2 bases, with 12 bases left between them. The CDR3 has 14 amino acids. CDR3 sequence: CASSIPGRQETQYF. Here the CDR3 DNA reads TGTGCCAGCAGTATACCGGGACGGCAAGAGACCCAGTACTTC.

This clone was seen a few times. The chain combines TRBV27 with TRBJ1-5; no definite D call. This CDR3 spans 15 amino acids. Trimming stripped 7 bases from V and 1 base from J, with 14 bases between. Germline lookup yields CDR1 MNHEY and CDR2 SMNVEV (reference sequence). CDR3 region: CASKLEVRSNQPQHF. CDR3 bases: TGTGCCAGCAAACTTGAGGTGAGGAGCAATCAGCCCCAGCATTTT.

The rearrangement links TRBV7-2 to TRBJ2-7; tentatively, D is TRBD1 (6 bases). The V end lost 2 bases, the J end lost 2 bases, and 7 bases lay between the germline ends. The CDR3 runs 13 residues. Germline V gene sequence: CDR1 SGHTA, CDR2 FQGNSA. The CDR3 nucleotides read TGTGCCAGCAGCTTACACAGGGCCTACGAGCAGTACTTC. Amino acids: CASSLHRAYEQYF.

The chain employs TRBV5-1 and TRBJ2-2; 12 positions agree with TRBD1. The CDR3 is made up of 16 amino acids. Germline loops: CDR1 SGHRS, CDR2 YFSETQ. The CDR3 sequence: CATRGTGGANTGELFF. The CDR3 DNA reads TGCGCTACCAGGGGGACAGGGGGCGCGAACACCGGGGAGCTGTTTTTT. Looking up the rest from reference TRBV5-1 and TRBJ2-2 gives the full variable domain: KAGVTQTPRYLIKTRGQQVTLSCSPISGHRSVSWYQQTPGQGLQFLFEYFSETQRNKGNFPGRFSGRQFSNSRSEMNVSTLELGDSALYLCATRGTGGANTGELFFGEGSRLTVL.

The genes are TRBV6-4 and TRBJ2-3, with 10 bases lining up with TRBD2. The CDR3 loop spans 14 amino acids. J was trimmed by 5 bases and V by 6 bases; bases with no gene match: 5. The V gene's germline CDR1 is MRHNA and CDR2 SNTAGT. The CDR3 region is CASRQSGRGDTQYF. CDR3 nucleotide sequence: TGTGCCAGCAGACAGAGCGGGAGGGGAGATACGCAGTATTTT.

This clone has just a few counts. The chain employs TRBV13 and TRBJ2-1; D is possibly TRBD1 (6 bases). This CDR3 contains 14 residues. Germline V CDR1 and CDR2: PRHDT, FYEKMQ (reference sequence). V was pared by 5 bases and J by 5 bases, with 13 bases between. The CDR3 reads CASSTTGFHNEQFF. For the CDR3, the DNA is TGTGCCAGCAGCACGACAGGTTTTCACAATGAGCAGTTCTTC.

The rearrangement joins TRBV7-2 to TRBJ1-2; D ambiguous. Germline CDR1 and CDR2: SGHTA and FQGNSA. The CDR3 loop spans 13 amino acids. V lost 5 bases, J lost 2 bases, and 9 bases lay in between. The CDR3 sequence is CASSENLNYGYTF. The CDR3 region has the DNA TGTGCCAGCAGCGAAAACTTAAACTATGGCTACACCTTC.

The chain combines TRBV5-4 with TRBJ1-3; unclear D gene. The CDR3 runs to 12 residues. Deletions cut 2 bases from V and 7 bases from J, with 7 bases between. Germline V CDR1 and CDR2: SGHNT, YYREEE (reference sequence). CDR3 coding DNA: TGTGCCAGCAGCTTTGGTAGGAACACCATATATTTT. Protein product: CASSFGRNTIYF.

Written as DNA, the CDR3 is TGTGCCAGCTCACCCGGGGGTAACTATGGCTACACCTTC. Amino acids: CASSPGGNYGYTF. This rearrangement joins TRBV18 to TRBJ1-2; perhaps TRBD1 as D (5 bases). With 3 bases removed from V and 1 base from J, the gap between germline ends came to 6 bases. Germline V gene sequence: CDR1 KGHSH, CDR2 LQKENI. The CDR3 has 13 residues.

This clone rates as medium-sized. The chain joins TRBV25-1 to TRBJ1-1, with 8 bases lining up with TRBD1. Germline CDR1 MGHDK, CDR2 SYGVNS. This CDR3 contains 18 residues. Unmatched junction bases numbered 11, after V lost 1 base and J lost 1 base. DNA for the CDR3: TGTGCCAGCAGTGAATCCATGCTGGGGACAGGCGGGAACACTGAAGCTTTCTTT. Its translation: CASSESMLGTGGNTEAFF. The full variable domain, with the rest looked up from reference TRBV25-1 and TRBJ1-1, is EADIYQTPRYLVIGTGKKITLECSQTMGHDKMYWYQQDPGMELHLIHYSYGVNSTEKGDLSSESTVSRIRTEHFPLTLESARPSHTSQYLCASSESMLGTGGNTEAFFGQGTRLTVV.

The chain recombines TRBV25-1 with TRBJ2-5, with TRBD2 as a possible D gene (6 bases). CDR3 length equals 14 residues. Trimming removed 8 bases from V and 2 bases from J, with 15 bases in between. Germline CDR1 MGHDK, CDR2 SYGVNS. CDR3 protein: CASAFGTYQETQYF. The CDR3 DNA is TGTGCCAGCGCCTTCGGGACTTATCAAGAGACCCAGTACTTC.

In its sample, this clone was seen a few times. J is TRBJ1-2 and V is TRBV4-1; TRBD1 might be the D (6 bases). Trimming cost V 4 bases and J 8 bases, with 17 bases left between them. CDR1 MGHRA and CDR2 YSYEKL come from the germline V gene. This CDR3 contains 14 residues. CDR3 protein: CASSPLWTVNGYTF. The CDR3 region has the DNA TGCGCCAGCAGCCCCCTTTGGACAGTAAACGGCTACACCTTC.

The CDR3 sequence is CASSGVGGEAFF. The CDR3 DNA is TGCGCCAGCAGTGGCGTGGGGGGTGAAGCTTTCTTT. The rearrangement uses TRBV10-1 and TRBJ1-1; TRBD1 is a possible D gene (5 bases). V lost 4 bases to trimming and J lost 7 bases, with 10 bases between them. Germline CDR1 and CDR2: WNHNN and SYGVQD (reference sequence). This CDR3 is built from 12 residues.

V gene TRBV15 combines with J gene TRBJ2-3; D gene ambiguous. This CDR3 contains 14 residues. Germline values: CDR1 LNHNV, CDR2 YYDKDF (reference sequence). The germline V and J ends were trimmed by 5 bases and 3 bases, with 12 bases remaining between them. The CDR3 DNA is TGTGCCACCAGCTCCATGTTATGGACAGATACGCAGTATTTT. Amino acids: CATSSMLWTDTQYF.

This clone came up a few times. The chain has TRBV6-1 and TRBJ2-7; D call uncertain. This CDR3 contains 11 residues. Germline V CDR1 and CDR2: MNHNS, SASEGT. V was trimmed by 4 bases and J by 4 bases, leaving 5 bases between them. CDR3 in amino acids: CASSVRYEQYF. CDR3 DNA: TGTGCCAGCAGTGTGCGGTACGAGCAGTACTTC.

The chain's CDR3 is CATQSGSGIGNNEQFF. The CDR3, as DNA: TGTGCCACCCAGAGCGGGAGTGGTATTGGTAACAATGAGCAGTTCTTC. This rearrangement joins TRBV28 to TRBJ2-1, with 8 bases matching TRBD2. The CDR3 sequence is 16 residues long. Trimming at V came to 10 bases and at J to 5 bases, leaving 16 bases not matched to a gene. The germline V gene has CDR1 MDHEN and CDR2 SYDVKM.

The chain recombines TRBV7-2 with TRBJ1-3; no reliable D call. This CDR3 contains 19 residues. V lost 4 bases and J lost 0, with 22 bases in between. Per the germline V gene, CDR1 is SGHTA and CDR2 is FQGNSA. CDR3 region: CASSSQRLSSSSSGNTIYF. The CDR3 nucleotides read TGTGCCAGCAGCTCCCAGAGACTAAGTTCGTCCAGCTCTGGAAACACCATATATTTT.

The chain links TRBV7-8 to TRBJ1-3; 7 nucleotides align to TRBD1. CDR3 length equals 14 residues. J gave up 6 bases and V 4 bases, and 6 bases lay outside the gene matches. Germline lookup yields CDR1 SGHVS and CDR2 FQNEAQ. CDR3: CASSYSGGANTIYF. CDR3 DNA: TGTGCCAGCAGCTACTCAGGGGGGGCAAACACCATATATTTT.

This sequence joins TRBV20-1 and TRBJ2-3; 9 bases fit TRBD2. With 3 bases clipped from V and 11 bases from J, the junction kept 3 bases outside the gene matches. CDR1 and CDR2 (germline): DFQATT, SNEGSKA (reference sequence). CDR3 length equals 11 residues. The CDR3 sequence: CSARSRGGQYF. The CDR3 region has the DNA TGCAGTGCTAGGTCGCGGGGGGGGCAGTATTTT.

This clone was recorded only once. The rearrangement uses TRBV27 and TRBJ1-5; TRBD1 matches at 8 bases. CDR1 is MNHEY and CDR2 is SMNVEV in the germline V gene (reference sequence). CDR3 length equals 16 residues. J was trimmed by 4 bases and V by 5 bases; bases with no gene match: 10. The CDR3 coding sequence is TGTGCCAGCAGTCCGTTACCGACAGGGGCGAATCAGCCCCAGCATTTT. It translates to CASSPLPTGANQPQHF.

The V call is TRBV7-8, the J call TRBJ2-6; no definite D call. The CDR3 runs to 15 residues. Germline values: CDR1 SGHVS, CDR2 FQNEAQ. Trimming pared 1 base from V and 0 bases from J, leaving 4 bases between. The CDR3 reads CASSLGISGANVLTF. The CDR3 DNA follows: TGTGCCAGCAGCTTAGGGATCTCTGGGGCCAACGTCCTGACTTTC.

V usage is TRBV29-1 and J usage is TRBJ2-1; the match to TRBD2 covers 7 bases. V gave up 5 bases and J gave up 7 bases; unmatched junction bases: 17. This CDR3 spans 16 amino acids. The V gene's germline CDR1 is SQVTM and CDR2 ANQGSEA. The CDR3 loop reads CSVKMGGSILKNEQFF. The CDR3, as DNA: TGCAGCGTTAAAATGGGGGGGTCAATACTTAAGAATGAGCAGTTCTTC.

Here the CDR3 DNA reads TGTGCCAGCAGTGATGGGCCCCTGGGGCTTGGTGGAGGCTACACCTTC. Its protein product is CASSDGPLGLGGGYTF. V usage is TRBV6-1 and J usage is TRBJ1-2; possible D gene TRBD1, 5 bases. Germline V lookup: CDR1 MNHNS, CDR2 SASEGT. The CDR3 totals 16 residues. The V end lost 3 bases, the J end lost 8 bases, and 22 bases lay between the germline ends.

V is TRBV5-5 and J is TRBJ2-3; TRBD1 aligns across 7 bases. The CDR3 covers 14 residues. Per germline, CDR1 SGHKS and CDR2 YYEKEE (reference sequence). V gave up 4 bases and J gave up 2 bases; unmatched junction bases: 4. The CDR3, as DNA: TGTGCCAGCAGCGGGGGACAGTTCACAGATACGCAGTATTTT. Amino acids: CASSGGQFTDTQYF.

The sample holds one count of this clone. This chain joins TRBV2 and TRBJ2-7; tentative D call: TRBD2 (7 bases). Germline lookup yields CDR1 SNHLY and CDR2 FYNNEI. The CDR3 runs 14 residues. Trimming removed 7 bases at V and 7 bases at J, with 20 bases between. The CDR3 protein is CASKREGEGREQYF. CDR3 DNA: TGTGCCAGCAAAAGGGAGGGGGAGGGTCGGGAGCAGTACTTC.

This chain links TRBV6-5 with TRBJ1-1; a weak D match, TRBD1 (5 bases). Germline loops: CDR1 MNHEY, CDR2 SVGAGI. Trimming removed 0 bases from V and 6 bases from J, with 14 bases in between. The CDR3 loop spans 15 amino acids. The CDR3 sequence is CASSYSGGFGSEAFF. DNA of the CDR3: TGTGCCAGCAGTTACTCGGGGGGGTTTGGGTCTGAAGCTTTCTTT.

The CDR3 sequence is CSATDRGTPRVKNIQYF. DNA for the CDR3: TGCAGCGCAACCGACAGGGGCACGCCTCGTGTCAAAAACATTCAGTACTTC. The chain uses TRBV29-1 and TRBJ2-4, with TRBD1 matching over 8 bases. Per the germline V gene, CDR1 is SQVTM and CDR2 is ANQGSEA. The CDR3 has 17 amino acids. Trimming removed 7 bases from V and 3 bases from J; junction bases left unmatched: 17.